What follows is one T cell receptor (beta chain) and its context. There is no known antigen for this receptor. No base qualities exist here, and no much larger clone lies one base off it. These data come from a study of STAT3 mutations in large granular lymphocyte leukemia (dated by TCRdb to the late 2010s). Notes on the research overall: About half of the T-LGLL patients who underwent longitudinal sequencing carried canonical activating STAT3 mutations. From an initial cohort of some 190 LGL patients, approximately 17 representative T-LGLL cases were picked for longitudinal TCRbeta and STAT3 sequencing. More than half of T-LGLL patients received one or more immunosuppressive therapy regimens, with hematologic response in less than 50% of those treated. As controls within the study, a couple of patients with natural killer LGL leukemia were also sequenced longitudinally. Each patient was sequenced at an average of about 4.1 time points, ranging from 2 to 8 samplings. Patients with T-cell large granular lymphocyte leukemia underwent serial deep sequencing of TCRbeta CDR3 and STAT3 to reconstruct clonal hierarchy and dynamics. Overall study outcomes, separate from this receptor: Because no samples were available when a clone first appeared, clonal expansion had to be inferred from samplings taken at other points. Linking therapy response to changes in TCR clonal burden was complicated by variable intervals between samplings and by differing treatment regimens. TCR clonotype switching after therapy was observed in about 30% of the 18 patients, and all newly emerging clones were found to be STAT3 wild type. At least one immunodominant TCRbeta clonotype was present in every T-LGLL patient, and multiple immunodominant subclonotypes appeared in about half of the T-LGLL patients. Persisting codominant clonotypes in some patients meant a small but highly pathogenic clone may have been missed. Dominant TCR clone burden was found to exceed STAT3 mutant burden in several patients, suggesting that STAT3 mutation arose secondarily within a pre-expanded clone.

The same DNA, extracted from blood mononuclear cells, served for both TCR sequencing and STAT3 sequencing. Reading from cysteine to phenylalanine, the CDR3 counts 13 amino acids. Here the CDR3 DNA is all that survives: 39 bases in frame from base 1. V was cut back by 1 base and J by 6 bases, leaving a gap of 8 bases between them. CDR1 SGHNT and CDR2 YYREEE were looked up in the germline V gene (reference sequence). An Illumina MiSeq was used to sequence the TCRbeta libraries, yielding an average of around 42,000 productive templates per sample. Multiplex PCR amplification was used to generate TCRbeta CDR3 libraries with the immunoSEQ assay. Per the original workflow: Repertoire diversity was calculated as previously defined, with values near 0 taken to indicate extremely monoclonal samples. Here the immuneACCESS table is served through TCRdb, limited to in-frame sequences with V and J called. Missing clones are a known gap in these copies; in checked studies unresolved V genes cover under half, and the rest lacks a known reason. For V, J and clone size, that table is used; D and trimming come from the DNA. Present in this sample are around 10,000 clones, roughly 54% of which were seen just once. Roughly 9% of the sample is in the top ten clones.

The clonotype originates from a boy aged 5-17 years with T-cell large granular lymphocyte leukemia. Some clones in this sample may be carry-over from other donors' samples. The age is the age at diagnosis. The chain links TRBV5-4 with TRBJ2-1; the best D guess is TRBD2, with 5 bases matching. What was sequenced was peripheral blood mononuclear cells. The base sequence is TGTGCCAGCAGCTTGACGGGGTCCAATGAGCAGTTCTTC. This yields the protein CASSLTGSNEQFF.